These 30 T cell receptor beta chains originate from one sample sequenced in a study of blood T cells in healthy people across ages. Primers used in a second PCR of about 6 to 11 cycles were a sample-barcoded 5' primer and a J-beta primer mix. TCRdb ran MiXCR on the 5' RACE reads and lists one entry per CDR3 protein. The repertoire holds around 800,000 distinct CDR3 sequences, with less than 70% as singletons. Sequenced sample: blood. These receptors all come from an elderly man in good health.

This chain uses TRBV24-1 with TRBJ2-3; 7 nucleotides align to TRBD1. This CDR3 is built from 16 residues. V gave up 0 bases and J gave up 3 bases; unmatched junction bases: 5. CDR1 and CDR2 (germline): KGHDR, SFDVKD. The CDR3 sequence: CATSDLPGQETDTQYF. CDR3 nucleotides: TGTGCCACCAGTGATTTGCCCGGACAGGAGACAGATACGCAGTATTTT.

The V gene is TRBV29-1, the J gene TRBJ1-1; possible D gene TRBD1, 6 bases. Trimming removed 4 bases at V and 5 bases at J, with 23 bases between. CDR1 is SQVTM, CDR2 ANQGSEA, per germline. CDR3 size: 16 residues. The CDR3 loop reads CSVVRAMGAGFTEAFF. The CDR3 DNA reads as TGCAGCGTTGTGCGTGCCATGGGGGCAGGGTTTACTGAAGCTTTCTTT.

In its sample, this clonotype was seen a few times. The V call is TRBV20-1, the J call TRBJ2-7, with 8 nucleotides matching TRBD2. V trimming: 3 bases; J trimming: 2 bases; junction bases outside the gene matches: 9. The CDR3 contains 15 residues. Germline CDR1 and CDR2: DFQATT and SNEGSKA (reference sequence). The CDR3 region is CSARLAGGSAYEQYF. The CDR3 DNA is TGCAGTGCTAGGCTGGCGGGGGGCTCAGCCTACGAGCAGTACTTC.

This clonotype has just a few counts. The chain is built from TRBV7-2 and TRBJ1-2; the D gene is possibly TRBD1 (5 bases). In germline, CDR1 is SGHTA, CDR2 FQGNSA. The CDR3 sequence is 13 residues long. The V end lost 6 bases, the J end lost 4 bases, and 12 bases lay between the germline ends. This CDR3 reads CASSLRGGYGYTF. The CDR3 coding sequence is TGTGCCAGCAGTTTACGGGGCGGCTATGGCTACACCTTC.

The chain employs TRBV20-1 and TRBJ2-5; 8 nucleotides agree with TRBD2. This CDR3 is 15 amino acids long. The J segment lost 2 bases and the V segment lost 3 bases, leaving 8 bases of the junction unmatched. Germline CDR1 and CDR2: DFQATT and SNEGSKA (reference sequence). The CDR3 reads CSASVSSGFQETQYF. CDR3 in DNA: TGCAGTGCTAGCGTCTCTAGCGGGTTTCAAGAGACCCAGTACTTC.

CDR3 DNA sequence: TGCAGCGTTGCGTCCACCCACGAGCAGTACTTC. It is translated as CSVASTHEQYF. The rearrangement uses TRBV29-1 and TRBJ2-7; D is unclear. CDR3 length: 11 amino acids. The V gene lost 4 bases and the J gene lost 5 bases, with 9 bases spanning the gap. The V gene's germline CDR1 is SQVTM and CDR2 ANQGSEA.

This clonotype was detected only once. The chain links TRBV5-1 to TRBJ2-5, with 10 bases matching TRBD1. The CDR3 consists of 15 residues. Germline V gives CDR1 SGHRS, CDR2 YFSETQ. V lost 6 bases and J lost 5; bases outside the gene matches: 10. CDR3 residues: CASTAGTGARETQYF. Written as DNA, the CDR3 is TGCGCCAGCACCGCAGGGACAGGGGCTCGGGAGACCCAGTACTTC.

The V call is TRBV25-1, the J call TRBJ1-1; no reliable D call. The germline gives CDR1 MGHDK, CDR2 SYGVNS. CDR3 length: 13 amino acids. V was clipped by 7 bases and J by 1 base, with 10 bases between them. Here the CDR3 reads CASIHNRNTEAFF. For the CDR3, the DNA is TGTGCCAGCATCCACAATAGGAACACTGAAGCTTTCTTT.

This clonotype was seen a few times. The chain employs TRBV9 and TRBJ1-2; D call uncertain. The V gene's germline CDR1 is SGDLS and CDR2 YYNGEE. Trimming stripped 3 bases from V and 7 bases from J, with 10 bases between. This CDR3 is built from 12 residues. The CDR3 sequence is CASSEPSPGYTF. In DNA form, the CDR3 reads TGTGCCAGCAGCGAACCCTCCCCTGGCTACACCTTC.

The chain is built from TRBV9 and TRBJ1-4; 7 nucleotides line up with TRBD1. The length of the CDR3 is 15 residues. Germline assignment: CDR1 SGDLS and CDR2 YYNGEE. J gave up 5 bases and V 1 base, and 5 bases lay outside the gene matches. CDR3 region: CASSVQGGLNEKLFF. For the CDR3, the DNA is TGTGCCAGCAGCGTACAGGGGGGGCTGAATGAAAAACTGTTTTTT.

This clonotype was counted only a few times. This sequence joins TRBV20-1 and TRBJ2-7, with D uncertain. CDR3 length equals 12 residues. Trimming removed 0 bases at V and 6 bases at J, with 9 bases between. CDR1 is DFQATT and CDR2 is SNEGSKA in the germline V gene (reference sequence). The CDR3 DNA sequence: TGCAGTGCTAGAGATCCCAGGAGCGAGCAGTACTTC. It codes for CSARDPRSEQYF.

The genes are TRBV7-2 and TRBJ2-2; no firm D call. With 6 bases removed from V and 8 bases from J, the gap between germline ends came to 13 bases. CDR1 and CDR2 from the germline V gene are SGHTA and FQGNSA. The length of the CDR3 is 13 residues. This chain's CDR3 is CTSSQTLAGELFF. The CDR3 DNA is TGTACCAGCAGTCAAACGCTGGCAGGGGAGCTGTTTTTT.

The gene calls are TRBV12-3 or TRBV12-4 and TRBJ2-1; no definite D call. CDR3 length equals 12 residues. With 6 bases removed from V and 7 bases from J, the gap between germline ends came to 10 bases. The CDR3 coding sequence is TGTGCCAGCAGAGTGAGAGGTAATGAGCAGTTCTTC. It codes for CASRVRGNEQFF.

This clonotype occurred a few times. The rearrangement links TRBV29-1 to TRBJ2-3, with D unresolved. The CDR3 runs 15 residues. CDR1 is SQVTM and CDR2 is ANQGSEA in the germline V gene. Trimming left V 4 bases short and J 2 bases short, with 16 bases between. The CDR3 region has the DNA TGCAGCGTTGTCGAAGCTGACTCTTTCACAGATACGCAGTATTTT. As protein: CSVVEADSFTDTQYF.

V is TRBV20-1 and J is TRBJ1-1; unclear D gene. Germline CDR1 is DFQATT and CDR2 is SNEGSKA (reference sequence). This CDR3 contains 14 residues. The ends were cut back, 1 base at V and 7 bases at J, with 16 bases in the middle. The CDR3 nucleotides read TGCAGTGCTAGAGGGACTGCCGTGGAACGTGAAGCTTTCTTT. Its protein is CSARGTAVEREAFF.

J is TRBJ1-2 and V is TRBV9, with a tentative D call TRBD1 (5 bases). V shed 4 bases and J shed 2 bases, with 12 bases lying between them. Germline-derived CDR1 and CDR2 are SGDLS and YYNGEE. The CDR3 is 14 residues long. For the CDR3, the DNA is TGTGCCAGCAGCCCCCAGGGAGAAAACTATGGCTACACCTTC. Protein: CASSPQGENYGYTF.

This sequence joins TRBV20-1 and TRBJ2-2; D gene ambiguous. V was cut by 3 bases and J by 3 bases, with 5 bases left in between. Germline V lookup: CDR1 DFQATT, CDR2 SNEGSKA (reference sequence). The CDR3 is made up of 12 amino acids. The CDR3 reads CSARVDTGELFF. CDR3 bases: TGCAGTGCTAGGGTGGACACCGGGGAGCTGTTTTTT.

This clonotype has just a few counts. The chain couples TRBV29-1 to TRBJ1-2, with D unresolved. Germline V gene data show CDR1 as SQVTM and CDR2 as ANQGSEA. The CDR3 covers 14 residues. Deletions cut 8 bases from V and 0 bases from J, with 16 bases between. CDR3 protein: CSTLGGRTNYGYTF. The CDR3 DNA follows: TGCAGCACCTTAGGTGGACGGACTAACTATGGCTACACCTTC.

The sample holds a few counts of this clonotype. This chain joins TRBV6-2 or TRBV6-3 and TRBJ2-1, with D maybe TRBD2 (5 bases). This CDR3 spans 12 amino acids. Germline loops: CDR1 MNHEY, CDR2 SVGEGT. Trimming left V 1 base short and J 10 bases short, with 8 bases between. The CDR3 DNA reads TGTGCCAGCAGTTACTTCGGACTCGAGCAGTTCTTC. Translating it yields CASSYFGLEQFF.

The V call is TRBV7-2, the J call TRBJ2-7; D tentatively reads TRBD1 or TRBD2 (5 bases each). Germline V CDR1 and CDR2: SGHTA, FQGNSA. V lost 5 bases to trimming and J lost 2 bases, with 13 bases between them. This CDR3 contains 14 residues. CDR3 DNA sequence: TGTGCCAGCAGCCGGGGACGGGGAACCTACGAGCAGTACTTC. As protein: CASSRGRGTYEQYF.

The V call is TRBV7-9, the J call TRBJ2-1, with D perhaps matching TRBD2 (5 bases). This CDR3 has 16 amino acids. Germline V gives CDR1 SEHNR, CDR2 FQNEAQ (reference sequence). The V end was cut by 1 base, the J end by 0 bases, with 10 bases between. CDR3 in DNA: TGTGCCAGCAGCTTAGGAGCGGCTGGCTCCTACAATGAGCAGTTCTTC. This translates into CASSLGAAGSYNEQFF.

Comment on this clonotype: Compared with germline, one end of the junction differs, possibly owing to a read error. The J gene is TRBJ2-1, the V gene TRBV20-1, with 7 nucleotides matching TRBD2. The CDR3 sequence is 16 residues long. Germline V gives CDR1 DFQATT, CDR2 SNEGSKA (reference sequence). The CDR3 spells CSARDEQRGPYNERFF. The DNA for the CDR3 is TGCAGTGCTAGAGATGAGCAGCGGGGACCCTACAATGAGCGGTTCTTC.

This clonotype was seen once. The rearrangement uses TRBV27 and TRBJ2-7; 7 positions match TRBD1. The last part of the DNA fits TRBJ2-1 better; the J call may be wrong. Germline CDR1 MNHEY, CDR2 SMNVEV (reference sequence). There are 16 residues in the CDR3. The CDR3 DNA follows: TGTGCCAGCAGTTTAATTTCGGGAACAGGGGTAGGTGAGCAGTTCTTC. Translating gives CASSLISGTGVGEQFF.

This clonotype was seen a few times. The chain couples TRBV18 to TRBJ2-7, with 10 bases lining up with TRBD2. Germline values: CDR1 KGHSH, CDR2 LQKENI. J lost 6 bases, V lost 2 bases, and 7 bases had no gene match. This CDR3 region has 15 residues. CDR3 sequence (DNA): TGTGCCAGCTCACCAGCAGGGACTAGCGTTGGCGAGCAGTACTTC. Its protein is CASSPAGTSVGEQYF.

There are a few counts of this clonotype. The chain uses TRBV9 and TRBJ2-1; 8 nucleotides align to TRBD2. V shed 3 bases, J shed 1 base, and the junction held 9 bases outside the gene matches. Germline V CDR1 and CDR2: SGDLS, YYNGEE. The CDR3 length is 17 residues. In nucleotides, the CDR3 is TGTGCCAGCAGCGCGACTAGCGATTCGTTTTCCTACAATGAGCAGTTCTTC. Translation gives CASSATSDSFSYNEQFF.

This rearrangement joins TRBV12-3 or TRBV12-4 to TRBJ2-1; D is unresolved. This CDR3 contains 17 residues. The V and J ends lost 1 base and 9 bases respectively, with 22 bases between them. In DNA, the CDR3 is TGTGCCAGCAGTTTAGGGCCCCGCGCTGCCCGCGGTGGTGAGCAGTTCTTC. Translation: CASSLGPRAARGGEQFF.

This clonotype appeared a few times. J is TRBJ2-1 and V is TRBV6-2 or TRBV6-3, with 7 bases matching TRBD2. CDR3 length: 16 amino acids. CDR1 and CDR2 (germline): MNHEY, SVGEGT. Trimming took 6 bases from V and 4 from J; bases not matched to a gene: 12. The CDR3 DNA is TGTGCCAGCAGGCGACTAGCTGACGAACCTTACAATGAGCAGTTCTTC. The encoded protein is CASRRLADEPYNEQFF.

This clonotype was counted once. The rearrangement uses TRBV12-3 or TRBV12-4 and TRBJ2-5; 7 nucleotides align to TRBD2. Trimming at V came to 6 bases and at J to 11 bases, leaving 18 bases not matched to a gene. This CDR3 is built from 15 residues. CDR3 nucleotides: TGTGCCAGCAGGGGAGGGCGGTTTCCTCGCAATGAGCAGTACTTC. Protein sequence: CASRGGRFPRNEQYF.

A few counts support this clonotype. The rearrangement uses TRBV6-5 and TRBJ2-7, with TRBD1 as a possible D gene (6 bases). The length of the CDR3 is 14 residues. Germline CDR1 reads MNHEY; CDR2 reads SVGAGI. Trimming stripped 2 bases from V and 0 bases from J, with 8 bases between. CDR3 in amino acids: CASSYRQDSYEQYF. The DNA for the CDR3 is TGTGCCAGCAGTTACCGACAGGACTCCTACGAGCAGTACTTC.

The chain links TRBV28 to TRBJ1-2, with a possible D match to TRBD1 (5 bases). V lost 6 bases, J lost 8 bases, and 16 bases lay in between. Germline CDR1 reads MDHEN; CDR2 reads SYDVKM. The CDR3 sequence is 13 residues long. As DNA, the CDR3 is TGTGCCAGCAGCTGGCAGGGCCGGCGGGGCTACACCTTC. It is translated as CASSWQGRRGYTF.